What follows are 24 T cell receptor beta chains derived from one specimen sequenced in a study of shared clonotypes between healthy human individuals. The repertoire was sequenced with immunoSEQ multiplex PCR; TCRdb's copy has only in-frame clones and lacks some. The sample holds about 680,000 clones, under 95% seen once. Naive-designated CD8 cells lacked CD45RO, were positively enriched for CCR7, and omitted terminally differentiated effector memory CD45RA+ cells. Sequenced material: naive CD8+ T cells sorted from blood. These receptors all come from a man aged 25 to 45 in good health.

V and J are TRBV9 and TRBJ2-7; TRBD1 is a possible D gene (6 bases). CDR3 length: 13 amino acids. Germline loops: CDR1 SGDLS, CDR2 YYNGEE. V lost 0 bases and J 2 bases, leaving 6 bases between the germline ends. The CDR3 sequence: CASSVAGAYEQYF. CDR3 sequence (DNA): TGTGCCAGCAGCGTAGCAGGGGCCTACGAGCAGTACTTC.

This sequence joins TRBV28 and TRBJ2-5; a possible D gene is TRBD2 (6 bases). Germline V gives CDR1 MDHEN, CDR2 SYDVKM. This CDR3 is 15 amino acids long. Trimming shortened V by 6 bases and J by 5 bases, and 19 bases separated the two germline ends. CDR3 DNA sequence: TGTGCCAGCAGCACAACTCTAGCGAGTAGGGAGACCCAGTACTTC. Encoded protein: CASSTTLASRETQYF.

This sequence joins TRBV7-9 and TRBJ1-2, with 11 nucleotides matching TRBD1. CDR1 and CDR2 from the germline V gene are SEHNR and FQNEAQ (reference sequence). This CDR3 comprises 15 residues. J gave up 7 bases and V 4 bases, and 8 bases lay outside the gene matches. CDR3 nucleotide sequence: TGTGCCAGCAGCTCCCCCGGACAGGGGGCGGGTGGCTACACCTTC. Protein product: CASSSPGQGAGGYTF.

The chain combines TRBV6-4 with TRBJ2-3, with 7 bases that match TRBD2. This CDR3 is 14 amino acids long. Trimming at V came to 6 bases and at J to 0 bases, leaving 3 bases not matched to a gene. The germline V gene has CDR1 MRHNA and CDR2 SNTAGT. The CDR3 spells CASSYSGSTDTQYF. In nucleotides, the CDR3 is TGTGCCAGCAGCTATAGCGGGAGCACAGATACGCAGTATTTT.

The chain combines TRBV2 with TRBJ2-5; 10 positions agree with TRBD1. V shed 6 bases, J shed 2 bases, and the junction held 3 bases outside the gene matches. Germline V gene lookup returns CDR1 SNHLY and CDR2 FYNNEI. There are 14 residues in the CDR3. The CDR3 protein is CASREDRGQETQYF. Here the CDR3 DNA reads TGTGCCAGCAGAGAGGACAGGGGGCAAGAGACCCAGTACTTC.

J is TRBJ2-2 and V is TRBV5-5, with 9 bases lining up with TRBD1. Trimming took 2 bases from V and 1 from J; bases not matched to a gene: 3. The CDR3 sequence is 16 residues long. The germline CDR1 and CDR2 sequences are SGHKS and YYEKEE (reference sequence). Here the CDR3 DNA reads TGTGCCAGCAGCTTCACAGGGGGCTGGAACACCGGGGAGCTGTTTTTT. It encodes CASSFTGGWNTGELFF.

The CDR3 sequence is CASSSSGRGTNEKLFF. DNA for the CDR3: TGTGCCAGCAGCTCCTCAGGTCGGGGTACTAATGAAAAACTGTTTTTT. The V call is TRBV7-2, the J call TRBJ1-4; D is ambiguous. The CDR3 runs 16 residues. Trimming stripped 4 bases from V and 2 bases from J, with 14 bases between. The germline V gene encodes CDR1 SGHTA and CDR2 FQGNSA.

Written as DNA, the CDR3 is TGCAGCGTCGGGGACAGGGGGCCCGCGATCTCCTACGAGCAGTACTTC. This sequence encodes CSVGDRGPAISYEQYF. The chain recombines TRBV29-1 with TRBJ2-7; 12 bases fit TRBD1. Germline CDR1 reads SQVTM; CDR2 reads ANQGSEA. V lost 6 bases, J lost 0 bases, and 9 bases stayed unmatched. The CDR3 totals 16 residues.

The chain uses TRBV10-3 and TRBJ2-7; weak D call: TRBD2 (6 bases). V dropped 7 bases and J dropped 0 bases, with 16 bases sitting between them. The germline V gene encodes CDR1 ENHRY and CDR2 SYGVKD. The CDR3 spans 15 residues. The CDR3 coding sequence is TGTGCCATCAACTTGCGGGACGGATACTCCTACGAGCAGTACTTC. Residues: CAINLRDGYSYEQYF.

CDR3 amino acids: CASSGSSLAKNIQYF. CDR3 coding DNA: TGTGCCAGTAGCGGGAGCTCCCTAGCCAAAAACATTCAGTACTTC. The chain is built from TRBV19 and TRBJ2-4, with D tentatively TRBD2 (6 bases). CDR1 is LNHDA and CDR2 is SQIVND in the germline V gene (reference sequence). The CDR3 is 15 amino acids. The V gene lost 6 bases and the J gene lost 0 bases, with 12 bases spanning the gap.

V gene TRBV11-2 combines with J gene TRBJ2-5; D not resolved. This CDR3 region has 12 residues. V was clipped by 3 bases and J by 6 bases, with 8 bases between them. Germline V CDR1 and CDR2: SGHAT, FQNNGV. The CDR3 is CASSFLEQTQYF. In DNA form, the CDR3 reads TGTGCCAGCAGCTTTTTAGAACAGACCCAGTACTTC.

The chain uses TRBV18 and TRBJ2-1; 8 nucleotides line up with TRBD2. Per the germline V gene, CDR1 is KGHSH and CDR2 is LQKENI. This CDR3 comprises 16 residues. The J segment lost 4 bases and the V segment lost 3 bases, leaving 8 bases of the junction unmatched. The CDR3 sequence: CASSPASGREYNEQFF. CDR3 bases: TGTGCCAGCTCACCGGCTAGCGGGCGAGAATACAATGAGCAGTTCTTC.

The rearrangement uses TRBV9 and TRBJ1-1, with TRBD1 as a possible D gene (6 bases). The ends were cut back, 0 bases at V and 4 bases at J, with 13 bases in the middle. This CDR3 has 15 amino acids. Germline V gene lookup returns CDR1 SGDLS and CDR2 YYNGEE. The CDR3 nucleotides are TGTGCCAGCAGCGTAGACGGGGGGGCAGGCACTGAAGCTTTCTTT. Translation gives CASSVDGGAGTEAFF.

The genes are TRBV11-3 and TRBJ2-3; TRBD2 matches 10 bases. The CDR3 length is 17 residues. Germline V CDR1 and CDR2: SGHNT, YENEEA. The V and J ends lost 0 bases and 1 base, in that order; junction bases with no gene match: 4. CDR3 in DNA: TGTGCCAGCAGCTTAGAAGGACTAGCGGTAGGCACAGATACGCAGTATTTT. It specifies CASSLEGLAVGTDTQYF. Together with reference TRBV11-3 and TRBJ2-3, the CDR3 gives the full variable domain: EAGVVQSPRYKIIEKKQPVAFWCNPISGHNTLYWYLQNLGQGPELLIRYENEEAVDDSQLPKDRFSAERLKGVDSTLKIQPAELGDSAVYLCASSLEGLAVGTDTQYFGPGTRLTVL.

The gene calls are TRBV7-8 and TRBJ2-5, with TRBD1 matching 8 bases. This CDR3 is 17 amino acids long. Germline V lookup: CDR1 SGHVS, CDR2 FQNEAQ. J was trimmed by 7 bases and V by 5 bases; bases with no gene match: 18. CDR3 sequence: CASSPRPGQVPRGTQYF. CDR3 DNA: TGTGCCAGCAGCCCAAGGCCGGGACAGGTGCCCCGGGGGACCCAGTACTTC.

This clone has more than one count but fewer than ten. The V gene is TRBV2, the J gene TRBJ2-5, with 8 nucleotides matching TRBD1. V dropped 8 bases and J dropped 4; count of bases not matched to a gene: 15. The germline CDR1 and CDR2 sequences are SNHLY and FYNNEI. The CDR3 length is 16 residues. CDR3 sequence (DNA): TGTGCCAGCCTCCGGTCGGGGACAGGTTGGCGAGAGACCCAGTACTTC. This encodes CASLRSGTGWRETQYF. The whole variable domain, remainder taken from reference TRBV2 and TRBJ2-5, is EPEVTQTPSHQVTQMGQEVILRCVPISNHLYFYWYRQILGQKVEFLVSFYNNEISEKSEIFDDQFSVERPDGSNFTLKIRSTKLEDSAMYFCASLRSGTGWRETQYFGPGTRLLVL.

This sequence joins TRBV7-8 and TRBJ1-1; D is unclear. The V end lost 1 base, the J end lost 7 bases, and 10 bases lay between the germline ends. Germline V gene lookup returns CDR1 SGHVS and CDR2 FQNEAQ. CDR3 length: 13 residues. Written as DNA, the CDR3 is TGTGCCAGCAGCTTAGGCCCCGGAGGTGAAGCTTTCTTT. It yields the protein CASSLGPGGEAFF.

In its sample, this clone was seen once. The chain employs TRBV29-1 and TRBJ1-2; unclear D gene. V was clipped by 6 bases and J by 3 bases, with 14 bases between them. CDR3 size: 13 residues. Per the germline V gene, CDR1 is SQVTM and CDR2 is ANQGSEA. CDR3 in DNA: TGCAGCGTCGCCGGCGACGGAGACTATGGCTACACCTTC. The encoded protein is CSVAGDGDYGYTF.

The chain employs TRBV5-1 and TRBJ1-1; the D gene is possibly TRBD1 (5 bases). Germline V gene sequence: CDR1 SGHRS, CDR2 YFSETQ. With 1 base removed from V and 2 bases from J, the gap between germline ends came to 9 bases. This CDR3 contains 14 residues. CDR3 loop: CASSLWGVNTEAFF. The CDR3 DNA is TGCGCCAGCAGCTTGTGGGGGGTTAACACTGAAGCTTTCTTT.

This chain joins TRBV7-9 and TRBJ2-1; D is unclear. The germline V and J ends were trimmed by 2 bases and 1 base, with 9 bases remaining between them. Germline CDR1 is SEHNR and CDR2 is FQNEAQ (reference sequence). This CDR3 has 15 residues. The CDR3 region is CASSLRAGSYNEQFF. The CDR3 DNA reads TGTGCCAGCAGCTTAAGGGCCGGATCCTACAATGAGCAGTTCTTC. The full variable domain, completed using reference TRBV7-9 and TRBJ2-1, is DTGVSQNPRHKITKRGQNVTFRCDPISEHNRLYWYRQTLGQGPEFLTYFQNEAQLEKSRLLSDRFSAERPKGSFSTLEIQRTEQGDSAMYLCASSLRAGSYNEQFFGPGTRLTVL.

V usage is TRBV28 and J usage is TRBJ1-1; tentative D call: TRBD1 (5 bases). V dropped 6 bases and J dropped 1 base, with 15 bases sitting between them. Per germline, CDR1 MDHEN and CDR2 SYDVKM. The CDR3 covers 15 residues. Here the CDR3 reads CASSNFGTENTEAFF. DNA of the CDR3: TGTGCCAGCAGCAACTTTGGGACCGAGAACACTGAAGCTTTCTTT.

The rearrangement uses TRBV25-1 and TRBJ1-1, with 10 nucleotides matching TRBD1. Germline-derived CDR1 and CDR2 are MGHDK and SYGVNS. Unmatched junction bases numbered 6, after V lost 6 bases and J lost 5 bases. CDR3 size: 14 residues. CDR3 protein: CASRPGQGYTEAFF. In DNA, the CDR3 is TGTGCCAGCAGACCGGGACAGGGGTATACTGAAGCTTTCTTT. Using reference TRBV25-1 and TRBJ1-1 for the parts outside the CDR3, the full variable domain is EADIYQTPRYLVIGTGKKITLECSQTMGHDKMYWYQQDPGMELHLIHYSYGVNSTEKGDLSSESTVSRIRTEHFPLTLESARPSHTSQYLCASRPGQGYTEAFFGQGTRLTVV.

This clone is a singleton in its sample. The chain employs TRBV6-1 and TRBJ1-1; D is ambiguous. The ends were cut back, 11 bases at V and 0 bases at J, with 10 bases in the middle. Germline loops: CDR1 MNHNS, CDR2 SASEGT. The CDR3 sequence is 12 residues long. CDR3 loop: CASETLNTEAFF. CDR3 in DNA: TGTGCCTCGGAGACCCTGAACACTGAAGCTTTCTTT.

J is TRBJ2-5 and V is TRBV27; no reliable D call. From germline, CDR1 is MNHEY and CDR2 SMNVEV (reference sequence). The V gene lost 5 bases and the J gene lost 3 bases, with 16 bases spanning the gap. This CDR3 is built from 15 residues. CDR3: CASSALTGAEETQYF. The DNA for the CDR3 is TGTGCCAGCAGTGCTTTGACCGGAGCTGAAGAGACCCAGTACTTC.